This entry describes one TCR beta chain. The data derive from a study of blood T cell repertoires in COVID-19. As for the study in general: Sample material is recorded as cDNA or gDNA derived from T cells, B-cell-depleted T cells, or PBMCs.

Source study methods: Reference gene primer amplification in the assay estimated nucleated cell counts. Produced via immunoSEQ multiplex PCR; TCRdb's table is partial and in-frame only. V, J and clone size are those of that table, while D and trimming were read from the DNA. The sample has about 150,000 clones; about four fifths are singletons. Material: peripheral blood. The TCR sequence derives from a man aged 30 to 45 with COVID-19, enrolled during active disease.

The CDR3, as DNA: TGTGCCAGCAGCCGGGAGCGCAATCAGCCCCAGCATTTT. Translation: CASSRERNQPQHF. The chain employs TRBV6-5 and TRBJ1-5; D is uncertain. The V end lost 6 bases, the J end lost 2 bases, and 8 bases lay between the germline ends. CDR1 is MNHEY, CDR2 SVGAGI, per germline. The CDR3 sequence is 13 residues long.